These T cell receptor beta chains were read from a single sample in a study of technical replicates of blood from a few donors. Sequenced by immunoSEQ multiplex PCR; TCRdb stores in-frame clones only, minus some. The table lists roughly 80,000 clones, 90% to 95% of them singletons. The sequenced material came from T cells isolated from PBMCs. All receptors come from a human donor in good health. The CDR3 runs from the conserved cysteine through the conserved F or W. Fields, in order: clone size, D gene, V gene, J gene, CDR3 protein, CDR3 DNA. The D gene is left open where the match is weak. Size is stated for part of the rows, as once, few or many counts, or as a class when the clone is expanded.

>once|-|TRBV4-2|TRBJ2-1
CASSPRPQTNVAGDEQFF
TGTGCCAGCAGCCCTCGTCCCCAGACAAACGTGGCCGGGGATGAGCAGTTCTTC
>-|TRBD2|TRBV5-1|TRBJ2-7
CASRQGLAGEQYF
TGCGCCAGCAGGCAAGGACTAGCGGGCGAGCAGTACTTC
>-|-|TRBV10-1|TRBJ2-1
CASGPTGSNEQFF
TGCGCCAGCGGGCCTACGGGATCCAATGAGCAGTTCTTC
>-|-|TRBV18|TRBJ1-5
CASSPSPGDQPQHF
TGTGCCAGCTCACCTTCCCCGGGGGATCAGCCCCAGCATTTT
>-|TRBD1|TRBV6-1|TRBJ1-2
CASSELGQGSGYTF
TGTGCCAGCAGTGAATTGGGACAGGGCTCTGGCTACACCTTC
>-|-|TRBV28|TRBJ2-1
CATGAGGNYNEQFF
TGTGCCACCGGGGCTGGAGGGAACTACAATGAGCAGTTCTTC
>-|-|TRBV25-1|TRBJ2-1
CASSEAGSHNEQFF
TGTGCCAGCAGTGAGGCTGGGAGTCACAATGAGCAGTTCTTC
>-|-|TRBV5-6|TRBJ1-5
CASSLGGVRSNQPQHF
TGTGCCAGCAGCTTGGGCGGGGTCCGCAGCAATCAGCCCCAGCATTTT
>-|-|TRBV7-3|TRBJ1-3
CASSLNGGPGNTIYF
TGTGCCAGCAGCTTAAACGGGGGGCCGGGAAACACCATATATTTT
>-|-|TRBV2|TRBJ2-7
CASSRDSSYEQYF
TGTGCCAGCAGTAGGGACTCTTCCTACGAGCAGTACTTC
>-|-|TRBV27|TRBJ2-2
CASSLSRVRELFF
TGTGCCAGCAGTTTATCCAGGGTTAGGGAGCTGTTTTTT
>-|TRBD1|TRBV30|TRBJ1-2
CAEGTGVFVNYGYTF
TGTGCTGAGGGGACAGGGGTTTTTGTGAACTATGGCTACACCTTC
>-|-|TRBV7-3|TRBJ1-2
CASSLSTGYGYTF
TGTGCCAGCAGCTTATCGACAGGCTATGGCTACACCTTC
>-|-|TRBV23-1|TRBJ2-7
CASSDTTGPYEQYF
TGCGCCAGCAGCGACACGACAGGACCCTACGAGCAGTACTTC
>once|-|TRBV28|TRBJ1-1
CASSLFGGVNTEAFF
TGTGCCAGCAGTTTATTTGGGGGGGTGAACACTGAAGCTTTCTTT
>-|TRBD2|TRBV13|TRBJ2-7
CASSQTRFSGASYEQYF
TGTGCCAGCAGCCAGACAAGATTTAGCGGGGCCTCCTACGAGCAGTACTTC
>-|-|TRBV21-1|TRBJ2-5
CASRPLTGGETQYF
TGTGCCAGCAGACCCCTGACAGGGGGAGAGACCCAGTACTTC
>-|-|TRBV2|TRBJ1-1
CASSDVGGKNTEAFF
TGTGCCAGCAGTGACGTTGGAGGCAAGAACACTGAAGCTTTCTTT
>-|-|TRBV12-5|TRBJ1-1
CASGLDTREGAFF
TGTGCTAGTGGTTTGGACACGAGGGAGGGCGCTTTCTTT
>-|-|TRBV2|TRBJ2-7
CASSEALIGPSTNEQYF
TGTGCCAGCAGTGAAGCGCTTATCGGACCTAGCACCAACGAGCAGTACTTC
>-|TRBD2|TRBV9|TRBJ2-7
CASSAGGAGGYEQYF
TGTGCCAGCAGCGCCGGGGGAGCGGGAGGTTACGAGCAGTACTTC
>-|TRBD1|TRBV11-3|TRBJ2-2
CAGSRGQGATGELFF
TGTGCCGGCAGCCGCGGACAGGGGGCAACCGGGGAGCTGTTTTTT
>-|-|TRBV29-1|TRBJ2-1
CSATPGHTVNEQFF
TGCAGCGCCACCCCGGGACACACGGTCAATGAGCAGTTCTTC
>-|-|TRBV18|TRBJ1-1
CASSPRGGGTEAFF
TGTGCCAGCTCACCCCGAGGGGGGGGCACTGAAGCTTTCTTT
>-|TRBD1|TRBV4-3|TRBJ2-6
CASSPQTGGGSGANVLTF
TGCGCCAGCAGCCCACAGACAGGGGGCGGCTCTGGGGCCAACGTCCTGACTTTC
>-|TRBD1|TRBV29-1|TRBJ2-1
CSVEDDRGRDNEQFF
TGCAGCGTTGAAGATGACAGGGGGAGGGACAATGAGCAGTTCTTC
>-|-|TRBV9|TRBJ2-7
CASSARVGDPIYEQYF
TGTGCCAGCAGCGCCCGGGTCGGGGATCCTATCTACGAGCAGTACTTC
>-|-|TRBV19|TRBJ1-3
CASTQGLGGNTIYF
TGTGCCAGTACACAGGGCCTCGGTGGAAACACCATATATTTT
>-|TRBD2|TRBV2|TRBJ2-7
CASQLPGLGSYEQYF
TGTGCCAGTCAACTACCGGGACTAGGATCCTACGAGCAGTACTTC
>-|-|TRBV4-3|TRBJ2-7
CASSQGLGTAYEQYF
TGCGCCAGCAGCCAAGGACTCGGAACCGCCTACGAGCAGTACTTC
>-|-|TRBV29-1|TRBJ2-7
CSVITGLRAYEQYF
TGCAGCGTTATCACTGGACTGCGTGCCTACGAGCAGTACTTC
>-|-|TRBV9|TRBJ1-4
CASGATNEKLFF
TGTGCTTCAGGGGCAACTAATGAAAAACTGTTTTTT
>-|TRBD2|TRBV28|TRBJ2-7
CASSFTSGRGYEQYF
TGTGCCAGCAGTTTTACTAGCGGGAGAGGGTACGAGCAGTACTTC
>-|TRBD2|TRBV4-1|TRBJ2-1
CASSQERQREVSNEQFF
TGCGCCAGCAGCCAAGAAAGGCAGCGGGAGGTCTCCAATGAGCAGTTCTTC
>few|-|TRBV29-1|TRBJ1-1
CSVVAVGGDTEAFF
TGCAGCGTTGTGGCAGTGGGGGGGGACACTGAAGCTTTCTTT
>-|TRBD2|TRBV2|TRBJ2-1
CASRETSGTGEQFF
TGTGCCAGCCGCGAGACTAGCGGGACAGGTGAGCAGTTCTTC
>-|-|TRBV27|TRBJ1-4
CASRAVDTHNEKLFF
TGTGCCAGCAGAGCCGTCGACACCCATAATGAAAAACTGTTTTTT
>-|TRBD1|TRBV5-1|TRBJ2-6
CASSSTGTGGGANVLTF
TGCGCCAGCAGCTCAACCGGGACAGGGGGTGGGGCCAACGTCCTGACTTTC
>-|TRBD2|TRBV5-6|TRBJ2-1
CASLRGGNNEQFF
TGTGCCAGCCTTCGGGGGGGCAACAATGAGCAGTTCTTC
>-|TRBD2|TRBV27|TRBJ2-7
CASQEVAGFYEQYF
TGTGCCAGTCAAGAAGTAGCGGGGTTCTACGAGCAGTACTTC
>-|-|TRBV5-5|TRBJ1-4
CASNSSPAEKLFF
TGTGCCAGCAACTCAAGCCCCGCGGAAAAACTGTTTTTT
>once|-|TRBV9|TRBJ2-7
CASSAGIAATYEQYF
TGTGCCAGCAGCGCGGGGATAGCGGCAACCTACGAGCAGTACTTC
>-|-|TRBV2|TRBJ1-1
CASNLDSLNTEAFF
TGTGCCAGCAACCTAGACAGTCTCAACACTGAAGCTTTCTTT